This T cell receptor (beta chain) was captured in a study of PD-1 blockade in classical Hodgkin lymphoma. Documented time point: cycle 4 day 1 (C4D1), after more than 5 weeks of nivolumab. Each patient experienced a relapse that followed autologous stem cell transplantation, and brentuximab vedotin exposure varied. Researchers report purifying CD4+ T cells from thawed PBMCs by magnetic negative selection. Method: immunoSEQ multiplex PCR; TCRdb's copy keeps in-frame clones and lacks some. Of roughly 32,000 clones detected, roughly 92% appear once; the ten largest clones hold roughly 0.27%. In this sample, this clone turned up once. V lost 4 bases, J lost 10 bases, and 11 bases stayed unmatched. CDR1 is SGHRS and CDR2 is YFSETQ in the germline V gene. CDR3 length: 14 amino acids.

This material consisted of CD4+ T cells from blood, taken before the fourth cycle of nivolumab. This TCR was recovered from a human donor with classical Hodgkin lymphoma. The chain is built from TRBV5-1 and TRBJ2-5, with 9 positions matching TRBD2. CDR3 protein: CASSPGTSQRSQYF. The CDR3 DNA follows: TGCGCCAGCAGCCCCGGGACTAGCCAAAGGAGCCAGTACTTC. Based on the CDR3 plus reference TRBV5-1 and TRBJ2-5, the full variable domain is KAGVTQTPRYLIKTRGQQVTLSCSPISGHRSVSWYQQTPGQGLQFLFEYFSETQRNKGNFPGRFSGRQFSNSRSEMNVSTLELGDSALYLCASSPGTSQRSQYFGPGTRLLVL.